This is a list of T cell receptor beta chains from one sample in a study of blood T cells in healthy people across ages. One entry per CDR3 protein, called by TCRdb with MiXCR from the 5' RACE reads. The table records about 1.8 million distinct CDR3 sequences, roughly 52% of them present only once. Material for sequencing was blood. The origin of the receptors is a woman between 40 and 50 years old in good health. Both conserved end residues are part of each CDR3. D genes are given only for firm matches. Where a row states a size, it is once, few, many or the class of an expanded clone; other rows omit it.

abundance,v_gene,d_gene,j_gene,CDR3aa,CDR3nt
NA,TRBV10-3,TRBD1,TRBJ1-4,CAISGDSRPVLFF,TGTGCCATCTCCGGGGACAGTAGACCTGTGCTGTTTTTT
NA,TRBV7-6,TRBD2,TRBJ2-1,CASSSENSLAGSSYNEQFF,TGTGCCAGCAGCTCGGAAAACTCGCTAGCGGGGAGCTCCTACAATGAGCAGTTCTTC
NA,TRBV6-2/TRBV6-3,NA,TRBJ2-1,CASITGGARVNEQFF,TGTGCCAGCATCACTGGGGGGGCGAGGGTCAATGAGCAGTTCTTC
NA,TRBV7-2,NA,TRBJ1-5,CASSAQGRYSNQPQHF,TGTGCCAGCAGCGCTCAGGGACGCTATAGCAATCAGCCCCAGCATTTT
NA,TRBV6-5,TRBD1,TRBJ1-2,CASSYWTGGTYGYTF,TGTGCCAGCAGCTACTGGACAGGGGGCACCTATGGCTACACCTTC
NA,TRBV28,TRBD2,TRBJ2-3,CASSLTSAGTDTQYF,TGTGCCAGCAGTTTGACTAGCGCCGGCACAGATACGCAGTATTTT
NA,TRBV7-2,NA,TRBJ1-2,CASSLVRGVYGYTF,TGTGCCAGCAGCTTAGTGCGAGGAGTCTATGGCTACACCTTC
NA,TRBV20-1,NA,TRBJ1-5,CSAAPSSDQPQHF,TGCAGTGCCGCCCCATCCAGTGATCAGCCCCAGCATTTT
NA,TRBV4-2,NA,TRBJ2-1,CASSQDRLGNAMGYEQFF,TGTGCCAGCAGCCAAGATCGGCTGGGGAATGCGATGGGGTATGAGCAGTTCTTC
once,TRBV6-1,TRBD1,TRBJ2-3,CASSGPRDRTTWIDTQYF,TGTGCCAGCAGTGGTCCCCGGGACAGGACGACCTGGATAGATACGCAGTATTTT
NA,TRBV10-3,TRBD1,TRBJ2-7,CAIGGTGTYEQYF,TGTGCCATCGGCGGGACAGGGACCTACGAGCAGTACTTC
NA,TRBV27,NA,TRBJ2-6,CASGLAGQGRFAGANVLTF,TGTGCCAGCGGCCTAGCGGGACAGGGCAGGTTCGCTGGGGCCAACGTCCTGACTTTC
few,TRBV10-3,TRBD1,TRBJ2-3,CAIRGTGDGDTQYF,TGTGCCATCAGGGGGACAGGAGATGGAGATACGCAGTATTTT
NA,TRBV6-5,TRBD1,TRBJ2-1,CASRTGGRYNEQFF,TGTGCCAGCCGGACAGGGGGACGCTACAATGAGCAGTTCTTC
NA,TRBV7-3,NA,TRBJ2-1,CASSRDYLFNEQFF,TGTGCCAGCAGCCGTGACTATCTGTTCAATGAGCAGTTCTTC
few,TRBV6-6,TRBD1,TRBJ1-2,CASSYDRVTYGYTF,TGTGCCAGCAGTTACGACAGGGTGACCTATGGCTACACCTTC
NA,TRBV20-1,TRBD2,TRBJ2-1,CSARGRGASYNEQFF,TGCAGTGCTAGAGGGCGGGGGGCCTCCTACAATGAGCAGTTCTTC
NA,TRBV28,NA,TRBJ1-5,CASSFNRDGINQPQHF,TGTGCCAGCAGTTTTAACCGGGACGGCATAAATCAGCCCCAGCATTTT
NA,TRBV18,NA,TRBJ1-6,CASSLQEYNSPLHF,TGTGCCAGCTCACTTCAGGAGTATAATTCACCCCTCCACTTT
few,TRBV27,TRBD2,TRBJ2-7,CASAGTIGAYEQYF,TGTGCCAGCGCAGGGACTATCGGCGCCTACGAGCAGTACTTC